A single sample gave rise to the 7 T cell receptor beta chains below, sequenced in a study of identifying expanded T cells in peripheral blood. The table came from immunoSEQ multiplex PCR; TCRdb's copy has only in-frame clones and leaves some out. Seen here are some 90,000 clones, approximately 84% observed once, and the top ten hold 4.5% to 7%. Sequencing used blood. These receptors were taken from a person aged 18-70 years in good health.

In nucleotides, the CDR3 is TGTGCCAGCAGCTTAGCGTCCAGATCAGCTTTCTTT. It translates to CASSLASRSAFF. The chain uses TRBV7-9 and TRBJ1-1; D gene ambiguous. Germline assignment: CDR1 SEHNR and CDR2 FQNEAQ (reference sequence). This CDR3 comprises 12 residues. Deletions cut 0 bases from V and 10 bases from J, with 9 bases between. The whole variable domain, filled in from reference TRBV7-9 and TRBJ1-1, reads DTGVSQNPRHKITKRGQNVTFRCDPISEHNRLYWYRQTLGQGPEFLTYFQNEAQLEKSRLLSDRFSAERPKGSFSTLEIQRTEQGDSAMYLCASSLASRSAFFGQGTRLTVV.

V usage is TRBV29-1 and J usage is TRBJ2-1; perhaps TRBD2 as D (5 bases). There are 16 residues in the CDR3. In germline, CDR1 is SQVTM, CDR2 ANQGSEA. Trimming left V 0 bases short and J 1 base short, with 13 bases between. The CDR3 spells CSVEDNSRASYNEQFF. The CDR3 nucleotides read TGCAGCGTTGAAGATAACTCGAGGGCATCCTACAATGAGCAGTTCTTC.

V is TRBV2 and J is TRBJ2-1; no firm D call. Germline CDR1 is SNHLY and CDR2 is FYNNEI. The CDR3 covers 11 residues. Trimming pared 6 bases from V and 6 bases from J, leaving 6 bases between. For the CDR3, the DNA is TGTGCCAGCAGGGGGATCAATGAGCAGTTCTTC. It encodes CASRGINEQFF.

The V gene is TRBV9, the J gene TRBJ2-1; the D gene is possibly TRBD1 (5 bases). With 4 bases removed from V and 3 bases from J, the gap between germline ends came to 14 bases. The CDR3 loop spans 15 amino acids. Germline assignment: CDR1 SGDLS and CDR2 YYNGEE. The CDR3 DNA reads TGTGCCAGCAGCCCTACCGACAGAGACTACAATGAGCAGTTCTTC. It encodes CASSPTDRDYNEQFF.

This clone was seen more than once but under ten times. The chain combines TRBV7-2 with TRBJ1-2, with TRBD1 matching 10 bases. Germline V lookup: CDR1 SGHTA, CDR2 FQGNSA. The ends lost 5 bases at V and 0 bases at J; junction bases unmatched: 9. This CDR3 spans 17 amino acids. The CDR3 spells CASSPSGTGATNYGYTF. The CDR3 nucleotides are TGTGCCAGCAGCCCATCCGGGACAGGGGCAACTAACTATGGCTACACCTTC.

The chain uses TRBV2 and TRBJ1-2; weak D call: TRBD1 (5 bases). CDR3 length: 14 residues. Germline CDR1 SNHLY, CDR2 FYNNEI. V dropped 9 bases and J dropped 3 bases, with 17 bases sitting between them. CDR3 loop: CARGARATDYGYTF. The CDR3, as DNA: TGTGCCAGAGGGGCCCGGGCGACAGACTATGGCTACACCTTC.

The chain recombines TRBV5-4 with TRBJ2-6; no clear D gene. Germline loops: CDR1 SGHNT, CDR2 YYREEE (reference sequence). The CDR3 consists of 15 residues. Trimming cost V 4 bases and J 4 bases, with 12 bases left between them. This CDR3 reads CASSPGWPGANVLTF. CDR3 DNA sequence: TGTGCCAGCAGCCCTGGGTGGCCAGGGGCCAACGTCCTGACTTTC.